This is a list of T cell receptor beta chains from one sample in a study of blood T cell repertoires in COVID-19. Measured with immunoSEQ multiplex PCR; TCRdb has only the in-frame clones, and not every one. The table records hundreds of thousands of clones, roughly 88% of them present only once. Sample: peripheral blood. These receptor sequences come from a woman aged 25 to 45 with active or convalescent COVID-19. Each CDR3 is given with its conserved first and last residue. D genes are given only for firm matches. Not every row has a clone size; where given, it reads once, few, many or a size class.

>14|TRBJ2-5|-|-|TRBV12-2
TGTGCACCTCTCCAGGGCCGGGCTTTTAAGACCCAGTACTTC
CAPLQGRAFKTQYF
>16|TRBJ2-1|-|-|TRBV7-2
TGTGCCAGCAGTTCGGACCGGGACTCACCTTACAATGAGCAGTTCTTC
CASSSDRDSPYNEQFF
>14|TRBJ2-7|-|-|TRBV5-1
TGCGCCAGCAGCTTGGACCCGGGAGACTACGAGCAGTACTTC
CASSLDPGDYEQYF
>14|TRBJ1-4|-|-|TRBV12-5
TGTGCTAGTGGCAGGTATACGTTGGGCGAAAAACTGTTTTTT
CASGRYTLGEKLFF
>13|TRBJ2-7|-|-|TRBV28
TGTGCCAGCAGCTACTCTTCTTCCTACGAGCAGTACTTC
CASSYSSSYEQYF
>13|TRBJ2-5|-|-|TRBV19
TGTGCCAGTAGTATTTTCCGTCAAGAGACCCAGTACTTC
CASSIFRQETQYF
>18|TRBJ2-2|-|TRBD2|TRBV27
TGTGCCAGCAGTTCGGGAGGTGGTGTACTAGCGGGAAACGGGGAGCTGTTTTTT
CASSSGGGVLAGNGELFF
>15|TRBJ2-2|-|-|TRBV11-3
TGTGCCAGCAGCTTTTCAGGGGTTGTGACCGGGGAGCTGTTTTTT
CASSFSGVVTGELFF
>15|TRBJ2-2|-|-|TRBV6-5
TGTGCCAGCAGTTATGGAGGGACCAGCACCGGGGAGCTGTTTTTT
CASSYGGTSTGELFF
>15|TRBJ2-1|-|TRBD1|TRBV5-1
TGCGCCAGCAGCGTCTCCGGGACAGGGCAAGGGAAGCAGTTCTTC
CASSVSGTGQGKQFF
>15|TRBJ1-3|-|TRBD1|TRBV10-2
TGCGCCAGCAGTGAATACAAAGACAGGGAGAACACCATATATTTT
CASSEYKDRENTIYF
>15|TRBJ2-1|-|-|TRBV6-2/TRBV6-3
TGTGCCAGCAACCCAGGCGGGAAGGGTTACAATGAGCAGTTCTTC
CASNPGGKGYNEQFF
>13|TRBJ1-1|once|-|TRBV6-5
TGTGCCAGCAGAAGGACAGCGAACACTGAAGCTTTCTTT
CASRRTANTEAFF
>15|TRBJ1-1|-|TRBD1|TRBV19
TGTGCCAGTAGCGGACGGGACAGCTATTACACTGAAGCTTTCTTT
CASSGRDSYYTEAFF
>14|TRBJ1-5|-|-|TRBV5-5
TGTGCCAGCAGCTTGGGACAGGACAATCAGCCCCAGCATTTT
CASSLGQDNQPQHF
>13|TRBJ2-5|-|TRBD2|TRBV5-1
TGCGCCAGCCGACTAGCGGGGGAAGAGACCCAGTACTTC
CASRLAGEETQYF
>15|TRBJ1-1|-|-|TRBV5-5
TGTGCCAGCAGCTTGGTAGGGGGTCTGAACACTGAAGCTTTCTTT
CASSLVGGLNTEAFF
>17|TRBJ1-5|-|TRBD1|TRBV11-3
TGTGCCAGCAGCTTAGGATATAGGACAGGGGTTTGGCAGCCCCAGCATTTT
CASSLGYRTGVWQPQHF
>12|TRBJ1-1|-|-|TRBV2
TGTGCCAGCAGCCCACAGGGCCCAGGGGCTTTCTTT
CASSPQGPGAFF
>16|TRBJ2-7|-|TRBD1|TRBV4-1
TGCGCCAGCAGCCAAGACAGAACAGGGGTTACCTACGAGCAGTACTTC
CASSQDRTGVTYEQYF
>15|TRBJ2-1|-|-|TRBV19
TGTGCCAGTAGTCAAAGACAGGAAAATTACAATGAGCAGTTCTTC
CASSQRQENYNEQFF
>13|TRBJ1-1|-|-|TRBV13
TGTGCCAGCAGCACCCCGACAGGAAACGAAGCTTTCTTT
CASSTPTGNEAFF
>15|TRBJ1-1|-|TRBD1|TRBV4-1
TGCGCCAGCAGCCAAGATCCAGGGGGATACACTGAAGCTTTCTTT
CASSQDPGGYTEAFF
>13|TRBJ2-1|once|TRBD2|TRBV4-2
TGTGCCAGCAGCCACCGGGAGGGAAGTGAGCAGTTCTTC
CASSHREGSEQFF
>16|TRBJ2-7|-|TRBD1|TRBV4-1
TGCGCCAGCAGCCATCAATCCGGGACAGGGCAGTACGAGCAGTACTTC
CASSHQSGTGQYEQYF
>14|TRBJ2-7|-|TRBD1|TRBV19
TGTGCCAGTAGTGACCGGGACAGGTACTACGAGCAGTACTTC
CASSDRDRYYEQYF
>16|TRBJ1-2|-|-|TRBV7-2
TGTGCCAGCAGCTTAGGCTTAACAGGTGGTGGCTATGGCTACACCTTC
CASSLGLTGGGYGYTF
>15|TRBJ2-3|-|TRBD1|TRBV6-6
TGTGCCAGCACCCAGGCGGGACAGGGGGCAGATACGCAGTATTTT
CASTQAGQGADTQYF
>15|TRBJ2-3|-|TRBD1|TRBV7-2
TGTGCCAGCAGCTATCGGACAGGGGGCACAGATACGCAGTATTTT
CASSYRTGGTDTQYF
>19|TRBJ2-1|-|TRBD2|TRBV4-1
TGCGCCAGCAGCCAAGAGCCTAGCGGGGCTTTAAGCTCCTACAATGAGCAGTTCTTC
CASSQEPSGALSSYNEQFF
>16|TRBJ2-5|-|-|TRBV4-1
TGCGCCAGCAGCCAAGGGGCAGACAGCTCGCAAGAGACCCAGTACTTC
CASSQGADSSQETQYF
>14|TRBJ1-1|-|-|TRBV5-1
TGCGCCAGCAAGTTTGCGGAGCTGAACACTGAAGCTTTCTTT
CASKFAELNTEAFF
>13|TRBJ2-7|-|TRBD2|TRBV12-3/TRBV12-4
TGTGCCACCCGGAGGGAGGGACGGTACGAGCAGTACTTC
CATRREGRYEQYF
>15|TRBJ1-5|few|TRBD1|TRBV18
TGTGCCAGCTCACCCGCGGGACAGTCAAATCAGCCCCAGCATTTT
CASSPAGQSNQPQHF
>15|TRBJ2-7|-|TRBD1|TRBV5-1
TGCGCCAGCAGCCGACAGGGGAGAAATGAACACGAGCAGTACTTC
CASSRQGRNEHEQYF
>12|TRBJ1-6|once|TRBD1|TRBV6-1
TGTGCCATTGGACAGGTTAATTCACCCCTCCACTTT
CAIGQVNSPLHF
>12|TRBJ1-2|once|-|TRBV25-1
TGTGCCAGCAGTGAAACACACTATGGCTACACCTTC
CASSETHYGYTF
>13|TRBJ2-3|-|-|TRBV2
TGTGCCAGCAGTAACTACAGGGCAGATACGCAGTATTTT
CASSNYRADTQYF
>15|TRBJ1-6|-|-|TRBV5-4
TGTGCCAGCAGCCCCTGGGGGACTTGGAATTCACCCCTCCACTTT
CASSPWGTWNSPLHF
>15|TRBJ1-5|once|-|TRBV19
TGTGCCAGTAGTATAGTCGGGGTTGGCAATCAGCCCCAGCATTTT
CASSIVGVGNQPQHF
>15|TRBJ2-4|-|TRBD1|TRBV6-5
TGTGCCAGCTCTACAGGGGGAATCGGTTCCGGCATTCAGTACTTC
CASSTGGIGSGIQYF
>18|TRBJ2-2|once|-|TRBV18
TGTGCCAGCTCACCATCCCTCCGGGGGACTGGGAACACCGGGGAGCTGTTTTTT
CASSPSLRGTGNTGELFF
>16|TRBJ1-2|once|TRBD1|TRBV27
TGTGCCAGCAGTTCACCGTACAGGGGGGAGAACTATGGCTACACCTTC
CASSSPYRGENYGYTF
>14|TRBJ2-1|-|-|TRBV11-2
TGTGCCAGCAGCTTAGGGGACTTCTACAATGAGCAGTTCTTC
CASSLGDFYNEQFF
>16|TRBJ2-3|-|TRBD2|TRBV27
TGTGCCAGCAGTTTAGCGCGGGGGGCCCGTCCAGATACGCAGTATTTT
CASSLARGARPDTQYF